This TCR beta chain is from a study of beta chain features in type 1 diabetes. This clone was counted only a few times. Expressed TCRB transcripts were sequenced because the entire RNA isolate underwent reverse transcription. Clones were sequenced by immunoSEQ multiplex PCR, and TCRdb holds only the in-frame ones, with some missing. The sample contains roughly 500,000 clones, about 29% of which appear only once. This clonotype was obtained from a man younger than 35 in good health. Material: naive CD4+ T cells from blood.

CDR3 in DNA: TGTGCCAGCTTAGACAGGCCCCTCACAGATACGCAGTATTTT. It yields the protein CASLDRPLTDTQYF. The J gene is TRBJ2-3, the V gene TRBV2; weak D call: TRBD1 (6 bases). The germline CDR1 and CDR2 sequences are SNHLY and FYNNEI. The CDR3 consists of 14 residues. Trimming cost V 8 bases and J 2 bases, with 14 bases left between them. The whole variable domain, remainder taken from reference TRBV2 and TRBJ2-3, is EPEVTQTPSHQVTQMGQEVILRCVPISNHLYFYWYRQILGQKVEFLVSFYNNEISEKSEIFDDQFSVERPDGSNFTLKIRSTKLEDSAMYFCASLDRPLTDTQYFGPGTRLTVL.